Presented here are 2 T cell receptor beta chains from one specimen sequenced in a study of shared T cell receptors in the human thymus (dated by TCRdb to about 2021). Libraries were prepared through the immunoSEQ multiplex PCR assay. Not all clones reach the TCRdb copy of this immuneACCESS table, which keeps in-frame sequences only. Checked studies attribute under half of the gap to unresolved V genes and leave the rest unexplained. The sample table lists hundreds of thousands of clones, roughly 90% of them with a count of one. Of the sample, around 0.0099% falls within the top ten clones. These data also formed part of another study, on human thymus T cells.

Material for sequencing was thymocytes. All receptors come from a boy less than two years old with a congenital heart defect. Donor details come from another sample of the same person, matched by shared clones.

The V call is TRBV19, the J call TRBJ1-1; D might be TRBD1 (5 bases). In germline, CDR1 is LNHDA, CDR2 SQIVND (reference sequence). Trimming shortened V by 6 bases and J by 6 bases, and 20 bases separated the two germline ends. This CDR3 is 15 amino acids long. For the CDR3, the DNA is TGTGCCAGTAGGGGAGGGGACTCCCCCCGGCCTGAAGCTTTCTTT. Its translation is CASRGGDSPRPEAFF. The full variable domain, completed using reference TRBV19 and TRBJ1-1, is DGGITQSPKYLFRKEGQNVTLSCEQNLNHDAMYWYRQDPGQGLRLIYYSQIVNDFQKGDIAEGYSVSREKKESFPLTVTSAQKNPTAFYLCASRGGDSPRPEAFFGQGTRLTVV.

As DNA, the CDR3 is TGTGCCACCAGCAGAGTATCATCTCAGGGGGCTGGGGAAAAACTGTTTTTT. Translation: CATSRVSSQGAGEKLFF. The chain carries TRBV15 and TRBJ1-4; TRBD1 agrees at 8 bases. Germline-derived CDR1 and CDR2 are LNHNV and YYDKDF (reference sequence). V lost 1 base, J lost 8 bases, and 12 bases stayed unmatched. The CDR3 length is 17 residues. The variable domain in full, with the rest retrieved from reference TRBV15 and TRBJ1-4, is DAMVIQNPRYQVTQFGKPVTLSCSQTLNHNVMYWYQQKSSQAPKLLFHYYDKDFNNEADTPDNFQSRRPNTSFCFLDIRSPGLGDTAMYLCATSRVSSQGAGEKLFFGSGTQLSVL.